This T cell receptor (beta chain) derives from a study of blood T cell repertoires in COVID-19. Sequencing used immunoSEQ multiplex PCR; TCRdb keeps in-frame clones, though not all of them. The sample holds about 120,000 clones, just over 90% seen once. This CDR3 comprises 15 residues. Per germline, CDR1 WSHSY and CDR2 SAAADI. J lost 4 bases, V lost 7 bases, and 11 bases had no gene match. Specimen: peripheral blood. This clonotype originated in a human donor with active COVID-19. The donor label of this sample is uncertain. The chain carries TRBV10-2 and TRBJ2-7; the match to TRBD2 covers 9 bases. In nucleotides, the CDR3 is TGCGCCAGCATCAAGCAACGACTAGCGGAGTACGAGCAGTACTTC. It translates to CASIKQRLAEYEQYF.